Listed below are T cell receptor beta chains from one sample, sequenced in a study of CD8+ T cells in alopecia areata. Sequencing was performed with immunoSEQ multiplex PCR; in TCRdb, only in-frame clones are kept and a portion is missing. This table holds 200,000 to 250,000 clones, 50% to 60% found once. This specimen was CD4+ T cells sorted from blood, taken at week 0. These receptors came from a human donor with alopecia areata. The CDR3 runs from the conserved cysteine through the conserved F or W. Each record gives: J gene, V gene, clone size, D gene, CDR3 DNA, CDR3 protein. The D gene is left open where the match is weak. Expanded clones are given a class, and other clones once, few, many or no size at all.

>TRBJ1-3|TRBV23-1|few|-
TGCGCCAGCAGTCAATCGTCCCAGCCTGTCTCTGGAAACACCATATATTTT
CASSQSSQPVSGNTIYF
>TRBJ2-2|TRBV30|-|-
TGTGCCTGGAGTGTAAGGGCTTTCAACACCGGGGAGCTGTTTTTT
CAWSVRAFNTGELFF
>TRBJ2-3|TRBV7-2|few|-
TGTGCCAGCAGCTCCGACTTTCTCACAGATACGCAGTATTTT
CASSSDFLTDTQYF
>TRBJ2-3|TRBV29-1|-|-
TGCAGCGTCTTAGACAGCACAGATACGCAGTATTTT
CSVLDSTDTQYF
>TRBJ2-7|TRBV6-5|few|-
TGTGCCAGCAGTTTCGAGGGATTCTACGAGCAGTACTTC
CASSFEGFYEQYF
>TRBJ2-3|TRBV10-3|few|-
TGTGCCATCACAAGCACAGATACGCAGTATTTT
CAITSTDTQYF
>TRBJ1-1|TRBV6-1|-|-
TGTGCCAGCACCGGACCAAGAGTGCTCACTGAAGCTTTCTTT
CASTGPRVLTEAFF
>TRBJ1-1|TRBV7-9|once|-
TGTGCCAGCACCCTCCCGGGCACTGAAGCTTTCTTT
CASTLPGTEAFF
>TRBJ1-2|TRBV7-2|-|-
TGTGCCAGCAGCTCTCGCAGGGAAACCTATGGCTACACCTTC
CASSSRRETYGYTF
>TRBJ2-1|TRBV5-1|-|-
TGCGCCAGCAGGCGGGACTACAATGAGCAGTTCTTC
CASRRDYNEQFF